These 13 T cell receptor beta chains share one sample of origin, sequenced in a study of shared T cell receptors in the human thymus. Sequencing used immunoSEQ multiplex PCR; TCRdb keeps in-frame clones, though not all of them. The sample carries hundreds of thousands of clones, roughly 88% recorded once. These data were also reused for a study on human thymus T cells.

Sequenced material: thymocytes. These receptors were obtained from a boy under two years old with a congenital heart defect.

This sequence joins TRBV30 and TRBJ1-5; 8 nucleotides match TRBD1. V was clipped by 5 bases and J by 7 bases; unmatched bases: 7. Germline-derived CDR1 and CDR2 are GTSNPN and SVGIG (reference sequence). The CDR3 has 13 residues. The CDR3 nucleotides are TGTGCCTGGGCCCAGGGGGCACGACAGCCCCAGCATTTT. This encodes CAWAQGARQPQHF.

V and J are TRBV4-3 and TRBJ1-5; 9 bases line up with TRBD1. J lost 7 bases, V lost 0 bases, and 7 bases had no gene match. Germline V gene sequence: CDR1 LGHNA, CDR2 YSLEER. The CDR3 runs 16 residues. CDR3 in DNA: TGCGCCAGCAGCCAAGAGCCGGGACAGGGTTTACAGCCCCAGCATTTT. Amino acids: CASSQEPGQGLQPQHF.

The CDR3 DNA reads TGTGCCAGCAGTGCTCCGGGACTAGCGGGCGATGAGCAGTTCTTC. Translating gives CASSAPGLAGDEQFF. The V and J genes are TRBV6-1 and TRBJ2-1, with 12 bases matching TRBD2. Germline CDR1 MNHNS, CDR2 SASEGT. The J segment lost 8 bases and the V segment lost 4 bases, leaving 6 bases of the junction unmatched. CDR3 length: 15 amino acids.

The rearrangement links TRBV11-2 to TRBJ2-1; D gene ambiguous. CDR3 size: 13 residues. V was pared by 4 bases and J by 9 bases, with 13 bases between. The germline CDR1 and CDR2 sequences are SGHAT and FQNNGV. CDR3 sequence reads: CASSSVRASEQFF. In DNA, the CDR3 is TGTGCCAGCAGCTCCGTCCGCGCTAGTGAGCAGTTCTTC.

The chain links TRBV7-2 to TRBJ2-7; D is unclear. V dropped 2 bases and J dropped 4 bases, with 18 bases sitting between them. The CDR3 loop spans 16 amino acids. Germline assignment: CDR1 SGHTA and CDR2 FQGNSA. CDR3: CASSLSTRSPIYEQYF. CDR3 DNA sequence: TGTGCCAGCAGCTTATCTACCAGGTCTCCGATTTACGAGCAGTACTTC.

CDR3 nucleotides: TGTGCCAGCAGGGCGGGGACTAGCGGCTACGAGCAGTACTTC. Translated: CASRAGTSGYEQYF. The chain joins TRBV7-2 to TRBJ2-7; 11 bases are shared with TRBD2. Germline lookup yields CDR1 SGHTA and CDR2 FQGNSA. The CDR3 runs to 14 residues. Trimming cost V 6 bases and J 3 bases; bases outside gene matches: 4.

The rearrangement links TRBV28 to TRBJ1-1; TRBD1 agrees at 7 bases. There are 13 residues in the CDR3. With V trimmed by 7 bases and J by 0 bases, 2 bases remained unmatched. Germline lookup yields CDR1 MDHEN and CDR2 SYDVKM. The CDR3 region has the DNA TGTGCCAGCAAAGGACAGGTGAACACTGAAGCTTTCTTT. This encodes CASKGQVNTEAFF.

This chain joins TRBV9 and TRBJ2-7, with 9 bases matching TRBD2. CDR1 SGDLS and CDR2 YYNGEE come from the germline V gene. CDR3 length equals 16 residues. V was clipped by 0 bases and J by 3 bases; unmatched bases: 7. For the CDR3, the DNA is TGTGCCAGCAGCGTAGCCCCCGGCGGGGGGGGCTACGAGCAGTACTTC. Its translation is CASSVAPGGGGYEQYF.

The chain couples TRBV5-1 to TRBJ2-7, with 7 bases matching TRBD2. This CDR3 has 14 amino acids. Unmatched junction bases numbered 8, after V lost 2 bases and J lost 6 bases. Germline values: CDR1 SGHRS, CDR2 YFSETQ. The CDR3 is CASSLGGRAGEQYF. DNA for the CDR3: TGCGCCAGCAGCTTAGGAGGGAGGGCCGGCGAGCAGTACTTC.

The chain has TRBV11-2 and TRBJ2-7; D is perhaps TRBD2 (6 bases). The V end lost 6 bases, the J end lost 2 bases, and 11 bases lay between the germline ends. The CDR3 length is 13 residues. Germline V gene sequence: CDR1 SGHAT, CDR2 FQNNGV. As DNA, the CDR3 is TGTGCCAGCAGTGTCGGGAGAACCTACGAGCAGTACTTC. Translating it yields CASSVGRTYEQYF. The full variable domain, rest sourced from reference TRBV11-2 and TRBJ2-7, is EAGVAQSPRYKIIEKRQSVAFWCNPISGHATLYWYQQILGQGPKLLIQFQNNGVVDDSQLPKDRFSAERLKGVDSTLKIQPAKLEDSAVYLCASSVGRTYEQYFGPGTRLTVT.

In this sample, this clone turned up once. The genes are TRBV27 and TRBJ2-4; 7 nucleotides line up with TRBD1. J lost 2 bases, V lost 6 bases, and 13 bases had no gene match. The V gene's germline CDR1 is MNHEY and CDR2 SMNVEV (reference sequence). The CDR3 spans 17 residues. As DNA, the CDR3 is TGTGCCAGCAGAGCACGACAGGGCCACCTCCCCAAAAACATTCAGTACTTC. It is translated as CASRARQGHLPKNIQYF.

The chain uses TRBV27 and TRBJ1-5; weak D call: TRBD1 (5 bases). The CDR3 is 15 amino acids. Trimming removed 6 bases at V and 2 bases at J, with 14 bases between. Germline V CDR1 and CDR2: MNHEY, SMNVEV (reference sequence). The CDR3 protein is CASRPGGFGNQPQHF. The CDR3 coding sequence is TGTGCCAGCAGACCGGGGGGGTTTGGCAATCAGCCCCAGCATTTT.

The chain joins TRBV7-5 to TRBJ2-1; TRBD1, the table's D call, was not compared with the DNA. TRBV7-5 constitutes a pseudogene. This CDR3 is 12 amino acids long. The DNA of the CDR3 is TGTGCCAGAAGCTTAGGGCTGGATGAGCAGTTCTTC. It encodes CARSLGLDEQFF.